This T cell receptor beta chain was obtained from a study of cytomegalovirus exposure and HLA in healthy donors. Background on the study: An early release of data contained about 85 million unique TCRs, which came from HLA-typed donors. Study observations and caveats: The classifier reportedly diagnosed cytomegalovirus status with high sensitivity and specificity. Several of the most significant clusters appeared linked to common viral pathogens, based on a later analysis.

Regarding this clone: The antigen is unknown.

The trim removed 4 bases at V and 2 bases at J, leaving 11 bases unmatched. The CDR3 spans 17 residues. In germline, CDR1 is SGDLS, CDR2 YYNGEE. Researchers ran the PCR with 60 Vbeta and 13 Jbeta primers. Sequenced by immunoSEQ multiplex PCR; TCRdb stores in-frame clones only, minus some. Here the sample spans 200,000 or so clones, 60% to 80% being singletons. Sequencing used PBMCs. The rearrangement uses TRBV9 and TRBJ1-2; 10 nucleotides match TRBD1. This receptor was obtained from a man aged 18-30 years in good health and CMV-seronegative. In DNA form, the CDR3 reads TGTGCCAGCAGCCTCCCAGGACAGGGGGGCCTCAACTATGGCTACACCTTC. This gives the protein CASSLPGQGGLNYGYTF.